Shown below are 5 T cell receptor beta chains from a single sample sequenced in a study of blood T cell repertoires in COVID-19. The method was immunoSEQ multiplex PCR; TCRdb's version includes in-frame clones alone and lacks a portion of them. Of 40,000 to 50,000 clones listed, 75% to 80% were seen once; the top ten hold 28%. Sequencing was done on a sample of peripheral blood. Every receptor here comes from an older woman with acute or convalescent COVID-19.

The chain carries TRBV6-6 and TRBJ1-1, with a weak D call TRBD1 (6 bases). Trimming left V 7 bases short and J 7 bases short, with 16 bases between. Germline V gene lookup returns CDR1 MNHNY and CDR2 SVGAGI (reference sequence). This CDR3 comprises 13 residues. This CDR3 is CASTPVGGHEAFF. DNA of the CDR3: TGTGCCAGCACACCCGTGGGGGGGCATGAAGCTTTCTTT.

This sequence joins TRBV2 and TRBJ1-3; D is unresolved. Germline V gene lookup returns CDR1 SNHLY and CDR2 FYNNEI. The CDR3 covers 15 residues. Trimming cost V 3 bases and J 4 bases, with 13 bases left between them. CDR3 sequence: CASSERERSGNTIYF. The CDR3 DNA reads TGTGCCAGCAGTGAGAGGGAAAGATCGGGAAACACCATATATTTT.

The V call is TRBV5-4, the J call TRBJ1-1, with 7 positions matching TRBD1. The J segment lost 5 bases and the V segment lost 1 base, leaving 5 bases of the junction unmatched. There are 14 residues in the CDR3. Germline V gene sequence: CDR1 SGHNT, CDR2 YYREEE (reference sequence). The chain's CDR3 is CASSLYDRDTEAFF. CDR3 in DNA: TGTGCCAGCAGCTTGTACGACAGGGATACTGAAGCTTTCTTT.

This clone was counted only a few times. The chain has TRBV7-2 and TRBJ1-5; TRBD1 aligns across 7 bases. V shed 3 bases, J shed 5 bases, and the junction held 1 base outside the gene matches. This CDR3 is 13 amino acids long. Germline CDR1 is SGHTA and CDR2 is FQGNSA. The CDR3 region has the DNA TGTGCCAGCAGCTTGACAGGGTATCAGCCCCAGCATTTT. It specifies CASSLTGYQPQHF. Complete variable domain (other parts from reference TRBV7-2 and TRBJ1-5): GAGVSQSPSNKVTEKGKDVELRCDPISGHTALYWYRQSLGQGLEFLIYFQGNSAPDKSGLPSDRFSAERTGGSVSTLTIQRTQQEDSAVYLCASSLTGYQPQHFGDGTRLSIL.

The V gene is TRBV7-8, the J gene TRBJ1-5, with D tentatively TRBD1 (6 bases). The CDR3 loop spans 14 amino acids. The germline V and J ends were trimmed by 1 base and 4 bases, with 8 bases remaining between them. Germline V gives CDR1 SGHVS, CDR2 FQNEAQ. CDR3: CASSLVDSNQPQHF. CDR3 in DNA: TGTGCCAGCAGCTTAGTGGACAGTAATCAGCCCCAGCATTTT.